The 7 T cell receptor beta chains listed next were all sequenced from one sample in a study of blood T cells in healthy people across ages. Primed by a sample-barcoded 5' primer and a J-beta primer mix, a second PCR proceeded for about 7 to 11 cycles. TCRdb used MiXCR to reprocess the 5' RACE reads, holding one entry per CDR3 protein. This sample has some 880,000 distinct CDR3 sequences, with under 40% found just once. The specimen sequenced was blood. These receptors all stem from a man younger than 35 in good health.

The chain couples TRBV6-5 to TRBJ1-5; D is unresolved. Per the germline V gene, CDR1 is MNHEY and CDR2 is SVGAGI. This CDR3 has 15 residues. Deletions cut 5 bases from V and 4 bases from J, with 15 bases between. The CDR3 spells CASSPGEGGNQPQHF. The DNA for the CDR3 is TGTGCCAGCAGTCCCGGGGAGGGAGGGAATCAGCCCCAGCATTTT.

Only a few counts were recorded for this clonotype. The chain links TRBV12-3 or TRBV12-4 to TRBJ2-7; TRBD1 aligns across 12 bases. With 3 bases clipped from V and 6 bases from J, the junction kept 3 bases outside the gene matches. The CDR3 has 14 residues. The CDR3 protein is CASSLGTGGFEQYF. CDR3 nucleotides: TGTGCCAGCAGTTTGGGGACAGGGGGCTTCGAGCAGTACTTC.

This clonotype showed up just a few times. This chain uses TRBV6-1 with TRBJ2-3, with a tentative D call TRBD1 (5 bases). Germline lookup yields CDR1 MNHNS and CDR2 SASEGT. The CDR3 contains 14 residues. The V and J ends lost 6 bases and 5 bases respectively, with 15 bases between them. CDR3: CASSRIRQLDTQYF. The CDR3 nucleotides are TGTGCCAGCAGCAGAATTCGACAGTTAGATACGCAGTATTTT.

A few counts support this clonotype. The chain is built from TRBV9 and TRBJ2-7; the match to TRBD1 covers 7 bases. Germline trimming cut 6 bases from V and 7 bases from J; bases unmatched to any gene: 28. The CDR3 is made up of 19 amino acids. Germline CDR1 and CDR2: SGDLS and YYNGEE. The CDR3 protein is CASNPRRGGTEPLVDEQYF. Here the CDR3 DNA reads TGTGCCAGCAACCCCCGCCGAGGGGGCACGGAACCCCTCGTTGATGAGCAGTACTTC.

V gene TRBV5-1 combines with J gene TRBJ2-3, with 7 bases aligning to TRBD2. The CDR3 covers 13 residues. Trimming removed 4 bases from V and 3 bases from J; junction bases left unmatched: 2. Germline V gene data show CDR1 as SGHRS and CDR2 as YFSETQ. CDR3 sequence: CASSAGETDTQYF. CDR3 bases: TGCGCCAGCAGCGCGGGGGAAACAGATACGCAGTATTTT.

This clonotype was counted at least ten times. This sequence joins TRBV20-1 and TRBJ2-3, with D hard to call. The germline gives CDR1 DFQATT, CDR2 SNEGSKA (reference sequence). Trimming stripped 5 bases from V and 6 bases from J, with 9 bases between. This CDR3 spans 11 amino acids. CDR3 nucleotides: TGCAGTGCTCACGACCAGGATACGCAGTATTTT. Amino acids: CSAHDQDTQYF.

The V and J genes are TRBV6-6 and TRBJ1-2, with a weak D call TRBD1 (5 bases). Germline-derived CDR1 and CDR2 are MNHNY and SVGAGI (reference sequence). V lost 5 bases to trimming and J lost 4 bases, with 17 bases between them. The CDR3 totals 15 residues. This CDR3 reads CASSSLGGGTYGYTF. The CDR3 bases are TGTGCCAGCAGTAGTCTCGGGGGTGGGACCTATGGCTACACCTTC.